This is a list of T cell receptor beta chains from one sample in a study of T cell repertoires in cytomegalovirus infection. TCRdb recomputed calls from the reads with MiXCR, one row per CDR3 protein. The sample records around 900,000 distinct CDR3 sequences, approximately 33% being singletons. What these receptors recognize is not known. The sequences come from cultured CD8+ T cells from PBMCs, collected from culture after CMV antigen stimulation. These receptors originate from a human donor in good health (CMV status not recorded). Some clones in this sample may be carry-over from other donors' samples. The CDR3 runs from the conserved cysteine through the conserved F or W. The D gene is left open where the match is weak. Clone size is not always given. Where it is, it says once, few, many or a class for expanded clones.

abundance: NA
d_gene: NA
j_gene: TRBJ1-3
v_gene: TRBV12-3/TRBV12-4
CDR3aa: CASSTSQDPLSGNTIYF
CDR3nt: TGTGCCAGCAGCACCTCCCAAGACCCACTATCTGGAAACACCATATATTTT

abundance: NA
d_gene: TRBD1
j_gene: TRBJ1-2
v_gene: TRBV27
CDR3aa: CASKQTGTGYGYTF
CDR3nt: TGTGCCAGCAAGCAAACCGGGACAGGCTATGGCTACACCTTC

abundance: NA
d_gene: TRBD2
j_gene: TRBJ2-7
v_gene: TRBV5-1
CDR3aa: CASRAELADSYEQYF
CDR3nt: TGCGCCAGCAGAGCAGAGCTAGCGGATTCCTACGAGCAGTACTTC

abundance: few
d_gene: NA
j_gene: TRBJ1-4
v_gene: TRBV28
CDR3aa: CASSFVLEGTQEGNEKLFF
CDR3nt: TGTGCCAGCAGTTTCGTGTTAGAGGGGACGCAAGAGGGTAATGAAAAACTGTTTTTT

abundance: NA
d_gene: NA
j_gene: TRBJ2-5
v_gene: TRBV7-9
CDR3aa: CASSSAWAQYF
CDR3nt: TGTGCCAGCAGCTCCGCGTGGGCCCAGTACTTC

abundance: few
d_gene: NA
j_gene: TRBJ2-1
v_gene: TRBV5-6
CDR3aa: CASSDSSVDEQFF
CDR3nt: TGTGCCAGCAGCGACAGCTCGGTGGATGAGCAGTTCTTC

abundance: NA
d_gene: NA
j_gene: TRBJ1-5
v_gene: TRBV4-1
CDR3aa: CASSQESQALNQPQHF
CDR3nt: TGTGCCAGCAGCCAAGAGAGCCAGGCCCTCAATCAGCCCCAGCATTTT

abundance: few
d_gene: NA
j_gene: TRBJ1-2
v_gene: TRBV14
CDR3aa: CASSQTGDDYGYTF
CDR3nt: TGTGCCAGCAGCCAAACTGGGGACGACTATGGCTACACCTTC

abundance: once
d_gene: NA
j_gene: TRBJ2-3
v_gene: TRBV2
CDR3aa: CASRGGVDTLYF
CDR3nt: TGTGCCAGCAGGGGCGGGGTCGATACGCTGTATTTT

abundance: NA
d_gene: NA
j_gene: TRBJ2-7
v_gene: TRBV29-1
CDR3aa: CSFQGRSYEQYF
CDR3nt: TGCAGCTTTCAGGGAAGGTCCTACGAGCAGTACTTC

abundance: few
d_gene: NA
j_gene: TRBJ2-5
v_gene: TRBV7-3
CDR3aa: CASSMKDRGPEETQYF
CDR3nt: TGTGCCAGCAGCATGAAGGACCGGGGCCCAGAAGAGACCCAGTACTTC

abundance: few
d_gene: NA
j_gene: TRBJ1-6
v_gene: TRBV27
CDR3aa: CASCSGPTNNSPLHF
CDR3nt: TGTGCCAGCTGTAGTGGTCCAACTAATAATTCACCCCTCCACTTT

abundance: NA
d_gene: NA
j_gene: TRBJ2-7
v_gene: TRBV6-1
CDR3aa: CASSPRGVGPDEQYF
CDR3nt: TGTGCCAGCAGTCCTCGCGGAGTCGGGCCAGACGAGCAGTACTTC

abundance: NA
d_gene: NA
j_gene: TRBJ2-7
v_gene: TRBV29-1
CDR3aa: CSVEGTLLNPYEQYF
CDR3nt: TGCAGCGTTGAAGGGACGCTCCTGAACCCCTACGAGCAGTACTTC

abundance: NA
d_gene: NA
j_gene: TRBJ2-2
v_gene: TRBV6-2/TRBV6-3
CDR3aa: CASRAYKNTGELFF
CDR3nt: TGTGCCAGTCGGGCCTACAAGAACACCGGGGAGCTGTTTTTT

abundance: many
d_gene: NA
j_gene: TRBJ2-1
v_gene: TRBV11-2
CDR3aa: CASSLEVVNEQFF
CDR3nt: TGTGCCAGCAGCTTAGAGGTGGTCAATGAGCAGTTCTTC

abundance: NA
d_gene: NA
j_gene: TRBJ2-2
v_gene: TRBV4-1
CDR3aa: CASSQDPTVTGTGELFF
CDR3nt: TGCGCCAGCAGCCAAGATCCGACAGTTACGGGCACCGGGGAGCTGTTTTTT

abundance: NA
d_gene: NA
j_gene: TRBJ2-7
v_gene: TRBV18
CDR3aa: CASSPAGSSSYEQYF
CDR3nt: TGTGCCAGCTCACCAGCGGGGTCTTCCTCCTACGAGCAGTACTTC

abundance: NA
d_gene: NA
j_gene: TRBJ1-6
v_gene: TRBV10-3
CDR3aa: CAISEGRGEYSPLHF
CDR3nt: TGTGCCATCAGTGAAGGCAGGGGAGAGTATTCACCCCTCCACTTT

abundance: NA
d_gene: NA
j_gene: TRBJ2-4
v_gene: TRBV11-3
CDR3aa: CASSLSQGPENIQYF
CDR3nt: TGTGCCAGCAGCCTTTCGCAGGGGCCGGAAAACATTCAGTACTTC

abundance: NA
d_gene: NA
j_gene: TRBJ2-1
v_gene: TRBV19
CDR3aa: CASTIHELGSEQFF
CDR3nt: TGTGCCAGTACCATTCACGAGTTGGGTAGTGAGCAGTTCTTC

abundance: NA
d_gene: TRBD2
j_gene: TRBJ2-3
v_gene: TRBV4-1
CDR3aa: CASSQGRGGGADTQYF
CDR3nt: TGCGCCAGCAGCCAAGGGAGGGGCGGGGGGGCAGATACGCAGTATTTT

abundance: NA
d_gene: NA
j_gene: TRBJ1-1
v_gene: TRBV5-1
CDR3aa: CASSLGWETNTEAFF
CDR3nt: TGCGCCAGCAGCTTGGGATGGGAAACAAACACTGAAGCTTTCTTT

abundance: NA
d_gene: TRBD2
j_gene: TRBJ2-3
v_gene: TRBV3-1
CDR3aa: CASSQDHGRTDTQYF
CDR3nt: TGTGCCAGCAGCCAAGATCACGGGAGGACAGATACGCAGTATTTT

abundance: few
d_gene: TRBD1
j_gene: TRBJ1-2
v_gene: TRBV12-3/TRBV12-4
CDR3aa: CASNNPPTGAGGYGYTF
CDR3nt: TGTGCCAGCAACAATCCCCCTACAGGGGCCGGCGGGTATGGCTACACCTTC

abundance: NA
d_gene: TRBD1
j_gene: TRBJ1-1
v_gene: TRBV10-3
CDR3aa: CAIRERTGDRGPEAFF
CDR3nt: TGTGCCATCAGAGAAAGGACAGGGGATCGGGGGCCTGAAGCTTTCTTT

abundance: NA
d_gene: NA
j_gene: TRBJ2-5
v_gene: TRBV14
CDR3aa: CASSPRASWETQYF
CDR3nt: TGTGCCAGCAGCCCCCGGGCTTCGTGGGAGACCCAGTACTTC

abundance: NA
d_gene: NA
j_gene: TRBJ2-7
v_gene: TRBV5-5
CDR3aa: CASRTENSYEQYF
CDR3nt: TGTGCCAGCCGAACAGAGAACTCCTACGAGCAGTACTTC

abundance: few
d_gene: NA
j_gene: TRBJ1-2
v_gene: TRBV27
CDR3aa: CASSLHAGDILNYGYTF
CDR3nt: TGTGCCAGCAGTCTCCACGCCGGGGACATCCTAAACTATGGCTACACCTTC

abundance: NA
d_gene: TRBD2
j_gene: TRBJ2-3
v_gene: TRBV6-6
CDR3aa: CASRYSSGGREDTQYF
CDR3nt: TGTGCCAGCAGATATTCTAGCGGGGGGAGAGAAGATACGCAGTATTTT

abundance: NA
d_gene: NA
j_gene: TRBJ2-2
v_gene: TRBV20-1
CDR3aa: CSAILDSLPNTGELFF
CDR3nt: TGCAGTGCTATCCTCGACAGCCTCCCGAACACCGGGGAGCTGTTTTTT

abundance: many
d_gene: NA
j_gene: TRBJ1-4
v_gene: TRBV7-2
CDR3aa: CASSLRWQSNEKLFF
CDR3nt: TGTGCCAGCAGCCTACGATGGCAATCTAATGAAAAACTGTTTTTT

abundance: NA
d_gene: NA
j_gene: TRBJ1-2
v_gene: TRBV15
CDR3aa: CATSGRGHGYTF
CDR3nt: TGTGCCACCTCAGGCCGGGGGCATGGCTACACCTTC

abundance: NA
d_gene: TRBD1
j_gene: TRBJ1-1
v_gene: TRBV29-1
CDR3aa: CSAGQGLNTEAFF
CDR3nt: TGCAGCGCTGGACAGGGATTGAACACTGAAGCTTTCTTT

abundance: many
d_gene: NA
j_gene: TRBJ2-1
v_gene: TRBV7-6
CDR3aa: CASSPEADNEQFF
CDR3nt: TGTGCCAGCAGCCCGGAGGCGGACAATGAGCAGTTCTTC

abundance: few
d_gene: TRBD2
j_gene: TRBJ2-5
v_gene: TRBV5-4
CDR3aa: CASSPTPGLAGGRETQYF
CDR3nt: TGTGCCAGCAGCCCCACTCCGGGACTAGCGGGGGGGCGAGAGACCCAGTACTTC

abundance: NA
d_gene: NA
j_gene: TRBJ1-2
v_gene: TRBV7-9
CDR3aa: CASSLPGLLYGYTF
CDR3nt: TGTGCCAGCAGCTTACCGGGACTGCTCTATGGCTACACCTTC

abundance: many
d_gene: NA
j_gene: TRBJ1-2
v_gene: TRBV7-8
CDR3aa: CASSLGGSGHRDYGYTF
CDR3nt: TGTGCCAGCAGCTTAGGTGGATCTGGGCATCGTGACTATGGCTACACCTTC

abundance: few
d_gene: NA
j_gene: TRBJ1-6
v_gene: TRBV5-4
CDR3aa: CASSLGQGGSSPLHF
CDR3nt: TGTGCCAGCAGCTTGGGGCAGGGCGGGAGTTCACCCCTCCACTTT

abundance: few
d_gene: NA
j_gene: TRBJ2-5
v_gene: TRBV7-9
CDR3aa: CASSPPVGQETQYF
CDR3nt: TGTGCCAGCAGCCCCCCCGTGGGCCAAGAGACCCAGTACTTC

abundance: few
d_gene: NA
j_gene: TRBJ2-1
v_gene: TRBV2
CDR3aa: CASSVGFVNEQFF
CDR3nt: TGTGCCAGCAGTGTGGGGTTCGTCAATGAGCAGTTCTTC

abundance: NA
d_gene: NA
j_gene: TRBJ1-1
v_gene: TRBV27
CDR3aa: CASSLSYVTEAFF
CDR3nt: TGTGCCAGCAGTTTGAGCTATGTCACTGAAGCTTTCTTT

abundance: NA
d_gene: TRBD2
j_gene: TRBJ2-1
v_gene: TRBV15
CDR3aa: CATSRLAGGREQFF
CDR3nt: TGTGCCACCAGCAGACTAGCGGGGGGACGAGAGCAGTTCTTC

abundance: NA
d_gene: TRBD1
j_gene: TRBJ2-1
v_gene: TRBV6-2/TRBV6-3
CDR3aa: CASSYDRGDYNEQFF
CDR3nt: TGTGCCAGCAGTTACGACAGGGGGGACTACAATGAGCAGTTCTTC

abundance: NA
d_gene: NA
j_gene: TRBJ2-1
v_gene: TRBV18
CDR3aa: CASSARGDEQFF
CDR3nt: TGTGCCAGCTCAGCGAGAGGGGATGAGCAGTTCTTC

abundance: many
d_gene: TRBD1
j_gene: TRBJ2-1
v_gene: TRBV12-3/TRBV12-4
CDR3aa: CASNRGRVEQFF
CDR3nt: TGTGCCAGCAATAGGGGGCGGGTTGAGCAGTTCTTC